The source of this TCR beta chain is a study of Graves' ophthalmopathy and Graves' hyperthyroidism. This clonotype was observed many times. V was pared by 2 bases and J by 0 bases, with 9 bases between. CDR1 SGHRS and CDR2 YFSETQ come from the germline V gene. This CDR3 is 14 amino acids long. For repertoire sequencing, the TCR beta CDR3 regions were amplified from RNA transcripts. Second-round multiplex PCR followed a first-round RT-PCR using HTBI primers. MiXCR was run by TCRdb on the multiplex PCR reads, yielding one entry per CDR3 protein. Of about 400,000 distinct CDR3 sequences in the sample, roughly 18% were seen once.

V is TRBV5-1 and J is TRBJ2-7; D unclear. Sequenced: peripheral blood. This TCR was sampled from a woman younger than 30 with Graves' ophthalmopathy. The CDR3 coding sequence is TGCGCCAGCAGCTTTTCGCCAGGCTCCTACGAGCAGTACTTC. Protein sequence: CASSFSPGSYEQYF.